Sequencing of this T cell receptor beta chain was carried out in a study of CD8+ T cells in alopecia areata. Treatment indicated: oral pan-JAK inhibitor, 5-10 mg twice daily. Findings and caveats of the study: Throughout tofacitinib, many expanded lesional clones continued to persist in scalp and blood. Mouse data revealed clearer TCR sharing than patient data did, a gap possibly tied to HLA.

In germline, CDR1 is KGHSH, CDR2 LQKENI. The CDR3 contains 13 residues. V shed 3 bases and J shed 9 bases, with 15 bases lying between them. For this clone: Its cognate antigen is unknown.

Extracted from the samples, RNA was reverse transcribed into cDNA to serve as the sequencing template. Here immunoSEQ multiplex PCR was the method, and the copy in TCRdb shows in-frame clones only, minus some. The sample has 100,000 to 140,000 clones, 84% seen once; the top ten hold over 20%. The sequence derives from a human donor with alopecia areata. The sample was CD8+ T cells sorted from blood, taken at week 24, from a patient treated with tofacitinib. The J gene is TRBJ2-7, the V gene TRBV18; D gene ambiguous. Here the CDR3 reads CASSPPEMGWQYF. The CDR3 DNA reads TGTGCCAGCTCACCGCCCGAAATGGGATGGCAGTACTTC.